Listed below are T cell receptor beta chains from one sample, sequenced in a study of breast tumors, draining lymph nodes, adjacent tissues. One entry per CDR3 protein results from TCRdb running MiXCR on the multiplex PCR reads. There are fewer than 200,000 distinct CDR3 sequences in the sample; 30% to 35% occur only once, and around 4% lies in the top ten. The specimen sequenced was axillary lymph node tissue. The receptor set was obtained from a female donor with breast cancer. Some clones in this sample may be carry-over from other donors' samples. The CDR3 runs from the conserved cysteine through the conserved F or W. Fields, in order: D gene, clone size, J gene, V gene, CDR3 protein, CDR3 DNA. The D gene is left open where the match is weak. A clone size is listed for some rows: how often the clone was seen (once, few, many), or a class if it is expanded.

D: -; size: many; J: TRBJ2-3; V: TRBV20-1; CDR3: CSARDRLGGIDTQYF; DNA: TGCAGTGCTAGAGATCGTCTTGGAGGGATAGATACGCAGTATTTT
D: -; size: few; J: TRBJ2-7; V: TRBV28; CDR3: CASSLGHPYEQYF; DNA: TGTGCCAGCAGTTTGGGGCACCCCTACGAGCAGTACTTC
D: TRBD2; size: -; J: TRBJ2-2; V: TRBV20-1; CDR3: CSADSGTSGGDYTGELFF; DNA: TGCAGTGCGGATTCCGGGACTAGCGGGGGGGATTACACCGGGGAGCTGTTTTTT
D: -; size: -; J: TRBJ1-3; V: TRBV20-1; CDR3: CSARTAGSGNTIYF; DNA: TGCAGTGCTAGAACAGCCGGCTCTGGAAACACCATATATTTT
D: TRBD2; size: many; J: TRBJ2-7; V: TRBV20-1; CDR3: CSARDPAGELYEQYF; DNA: TGCAGTGCTAGAGATCCCGCGGGAGAGCTTTACGAGCAGTACTTC
D: -; size: many; J: TRBJ1-4; V: TRBV30; CDR3: CAWSLEGEKLFF; DNA: TGTGCCTGGAGTTTGGAGGGTGAAAAACTGTTTTTT
D: -; size: many; J: TRBJ1-4; V: TRBV19; CDR3: CASSLRLDEKLFF; DNA: TGTGCCAGTAGTTTACGGTTGGATGAAAAACTGTTTTTT
D: -; size: many; J: TRBJ1-4; V: TRBV11-2; CDR3: CASSLGSNEKLFF; DNA: TGTGCCAGCAGCTTGGGGTCTAATGAAAAACTGTTTTTT
D: -; size: many; J: TRBJ2-1; V: TRBV11-2; CDR3: CASSGTEGAYNEQFF; DNA: TGTGCCAGCAGCGGGACTGAGGGGGCCTACAATGAGCAGTTCTTC
D: TRBD2; size: -; J: TRBJ2-3; V: TRBV25-1; CDR3: CASSDPPPGLAQYTETQYF; DNA: TGTGCCAGCAGTGACCCTCCTCCGGGACTAGCGCAATACACAGAAACGCAGTATTTT
D: TRBD1; size: -; J: TRBJ1-3; V: TRBV29-1; CDR3: CSVVGTDYGYTIYF; DNA: TGCAGCGTTGTCGGGACAGACTATGGCTACACCATATATTTT
D: TRBD1; size: many; J: TRBJ1-5; V: TRBV4-1; CDR3: CASSQRQGGQPQHF; DNA: TGCGCCAGCAGCCAAAGACAGGGCGGTCAGCCCCAGCATTTT
D: -; size: many; J: TRBJ2-1; V: TRBV7-7; CDR3: CASSLAIYNEQFF; DNA: TGTGCTAGCAGCTTAGCCATATACAATGAGCAGTTCTTC
D: -; size: -; J: TRBJ1-1; V: TRBV7-2; CDR3: CASSLARGGTEAFF; DNA: TGTGCCAGCAGCTTAGCCCGGGGGGGCACTGAAGCTTTCTTT
D: TRBD1; size: -; J: TRBJ2-7; V: TRBV20-1; CDR3: CSARVGQVFYEQYF; DNA: TGCAGTGCTAGGGTAGGACAGGTTTTTTACGAGCAGTACTTC
D: TRBD1; size: many; J: TRBJ1-2; V: TRBV19; CDR3: CASSPDRGGGYTF; DNA: TGTGCCAGTAGCCCGGACAGGGGCGGCGGCTACACCTTC
D: TRBD1; size: -; J: TRBJ1-3; V: TRBV2; CDR3: CASSTGPPTSRGLGNTIYF; DNA: TGTGCCAGCAGTACGGGTCCCCCTACGAGCAGGGGGCTTGGAAACACCATATATTTT